Presented here are 27 T cell receptor beta chains from one specimen sequenced in a study of blood T cells in healthy people across ages. The use of a sample-barcoded 5' primer and a J-beta primer mix characterized a second PCR of roughly 6 to 11 cycles. Each CDR3 protein gets one entry after TCRdb re-called the 5' RACE reads with MiXCR. Altogether fewer than 800,000 distinct CDR3 sequences are present, under 25% being singletons, with the ten largest covering around 3.4%. Input material: blood. The receptors here all came from a man aged 65-85 years in good health.

This clonotype was picked up a small number of times. This sequence joins TRBV6-5 and TRBJ1-1, with 7 positions matching TRBD1. V shed 2 bases, J shed 0 bases, and the junction held 12 bases outside the gene matches. CDR3 length equals 18 residues. Germline lookup yields CDR1 MNHEY and CDR2 SVGAGI. In DNA, the CDR3 is TGTGCCAGCAGTTACCAGGCGGCAGGGGGGACCATGAACACTGAAGCTTTCTTT. Amino acids: CASSYQAAGGTMNTEAFF.

With regard to this clonotype: One junction end does not reproduce the germline sequence, and a read error may be involved. The CDR3 DNA reads as TGCGCCAGCAGGGGACAGGGGAACGACTATGGCTACACCTTC. As protein: CASRGQGNDYGYTF. The chain employs TRBV12-3 or TRBV12-4 and TRBJ1-2, with 10 bases lining up with TRBD1. This CDR3 region has 14 residues.

The chain joins TRBV5-1 to TRBJ2-5; D is possibly TRBD2 (6 bases). The germline gives CDR1 SGHRS, CDR2 YFSETQ. V shed 4 bases and J shed 3 bases, with 16 bases lying between them. There are 15 residues in the CDR3. The CDR3 DNA sequence: TGCGCCAGCAGCCCCGAACTTACTAGCAAAGAGACCCAGTACTTC. Translated: CASSPELTSKETQYF.

The table lists this clonotype with a count of one. This chain links TRBV29-1 with TRBJ2-5, with D unresolved. The CDR3 has 12 amino acids. The germline V and J ends were trimmed by 5 bases and 1 base, with 8 bases remaining between them. Germline loops: CDR1 SQVTM, CDR2 ANQGSEA. This CDR3 reads CSVTQAQETQYF. For the CDR3, the DNA is TGCAGCGTTACCCAGGCCCAAGAGACCCAGTACTTC.

The chain carries TRBV4-2 and TRBJ2-4; maybe TRBD2 (5 bases). The V gene's germline CDR1 is LGHNA and CDR2 YNFKEQ. The CDR3 contains 15 residues. V dropped 4 bases and J dropped 0 bases, with 10 bases sitting between them. The CDR3 DNA sequence: TGTGCCAGCAGCCCAGGAGGCGAAGCCAAAAACATTCAGTACTTC. Protein: CASSPGGEAKNIQYF.

The rearrangement joins TRBV2 to TRBJ2-7, with D perhaps matching TRBD1 (6 bases). The CDR3 is 15 amino acids. CDR1 and CDR2 from the germline V gene are SNHLY and FYNNEI. Between the trimmed V and J ends, which lost 3 bases and 6 bases, there was a span of 18 bases. CDR3 protein: CASSDIGLGATEQYF. The CDR3 bases are TGTGCCAGCAGTGATATAGGCCTGGGGGCTACCGAGCAGTACTTC.

This clonotype was detected a few times. The rearrangement joins TRBV5-1 to TRBJ2-3; the D is unclear. CDR3 length equals 12 residues. Per germline, CDR1 SGHRS and CDR2 YFSETQ. Deletions cut 1 base from V and 7 bases from J, with 7 bases between. CDR3 amino acids: CASSLSPNTQYF. For the CDR3, the DNA is TGCGCCAGCAGCTTGTCCCCGAATACGCAGTATTTT. Based on the CDR3 plus reference TRBV5-1 and TRBJ2-3, the full variable domain is KAGVTQTPRYLIKTRGQQVTLSCSPISGHRSVSWYQQTPGQGLQFLFEYFSETQRNKGNFPGRFSGRQFSNSRSEMNVSTLELGDSALYLCASSLSPNTQYFGPGTRLTVL.

The chain is built from TRBV12-3 or TRBV12-4 and TRBJ1-4; no firm D call. Trimming left V 6 bases short and J 8 bases short, with 19 bases between. The CDR3 runs 15 residues. CDR3 sequence (DNA): TGTGCCAGCAGCCTCGGACCCGCGGGTCCGGAAAAACTGTTTTTT. Translation gives CASSLGPAGPEKLFF.

This clonotype was detected many times. CDR3 amino acids: CASSQDHLAGGYEQYF. CDR3 coding DNA: TGCGCCAGCAGCCAAGATCATCTAGCGGGGGGCTACGAGCAGTACTTC. V gene TRBV4-3 combines with J gene TRBJ2-7; 11 bases are a match to TRBD2. The CDR3 runs 16 residues. Trimming at V came to 0 bases and at J to 3 bases, leaving 4 bases not matched to a gene. CDR1 is LGHNA, CDR2 YSLEER, per germline.

This clonotype was counted ten times or more. The chain links TRBV20-1 to TRBJ2-6; a weak D match, TRBD1 (5 bases). CDR3 length: 14 residues. The V gene lost 5 bases and the J gene lost 4 bases, with 12 bases spanning the gap. The germline V gene has CDR1 DFQATT and CDR2 SNEGSKA (reference sequence). The CDR3 DNA follows: TGCAGTGCTGGGGCTTACTCGGGGGCCAACGTCCTGACTTTC. Its translation: CSAGAYSGANVLTF.

In its sample, this clonotype was seen once. The rearrangement links TRBV13 to TRBJ2-5; 12 positions agree with TRBD2. The J call may be wrong; the DNA end is better matched by TRBJ2-7. The CDR3 loop spans 16 amino acids. Germline CDR1 and CDR2: PRHDT and FYEKMQ (reference sequence). The chain's CDR3 is CASSKRTSGRSYEQYF. DNA for the CDR3: TGTGCCAGCAGTAAACGAACTAGCGGGAGGTCCTACGAGCAGTACTTC.

Only a few counts were recorded for this clonotype. The chain is built from TRBV9 and TRBJ1-2; TRBD1 might be the D (5 bases). This CDR3 is 13 amino acids long. The V end lost 3 bases, the J end lost 4 bases, and 10 bases lay between the germline ends. The germline gives CDR1 SGDLS, CDR2 YYNGEE. CDR3: CASSAGPPYGYTF. The CDR3 region has the DNA TGTGCCAGCAGCGCGGGACCGCCCTATGGCTACACCTTC.

This chain joins TRBV7-9 and TRBJ2-5; no definite D call. Trimming removed 3 bases from V and 0 bases from J, with 8 bases in between. This CDR3 region has 14 residues. Germline-derived CDR1 and CDR2 are SEHNR and FQNEAQ (reference sequence). CDR3: CASSLGIHQETQYF. In nucleotides, the CDR3 is TGTGCCAGCAGCTTGGGGATACACCAAGAGACCCAGTACTTC.

This clonotype was counted between two and nine times. The genes are TRBV7-9 and TRBJ2-5, with D perhaps matching TRBD1 or TRBD2 (5 bases each). V was shortened by 5 bases and J by 9 bases, with 19 bases between the two germline ends. This CDR3 is built from 14 residues. The V gene's germline CDR1 is SEHNR and CDR2 FQNEAQ (reference sequence). CDR3 amino acids: CASSRGGDPKPQYF. CDR3 nucleotides: TGTGCCAGCAGCCGGGGCGGCGACCCTAAGCCCCAGTACTTC.

This clonotype was counted once. The V call is TRBV12-3 or TRBV12-4, the J call TRBJ1-5; D is perhaps TRBD1 (6 bases). The CDR3 extends over 14 amino acids. Trimming stripped 3 bases from V and 7 bases from J, with 13 bases between. The CDR3 nucleotides read TGTGCCAGCAGTTTTGGGGGCCACGGCCAGCCCCAGCATTTT. It yields the protein CASSFGGHGQPQHF.

The chain is built from TRBV20-1 and TRBJ2-5; 7 bases are shared with TRBD2. The CDR3 sequence is 11 residues long. V was pared by 3 bases and J by 11 bases, with 6 bases of the junction left unmatched. Germline CDR1 is DFQATT and CDR2 is SNEGSKA (reference sequence). The CDR3 spells CSARGTTEQYF. CDR3 coding DNA: TGCAGTGCTAGGGGGACTACAGAGCAGTACTTC.

This clonotype appeared a few times. This chain joins TRBV12-3 or TRBV12-4 and TRBJ2-5, with D perhaps TRBD2 (5 bases). The DNA end is more similar to TRBJ2-1, so the J call may be wrong. The CDR3 runs 15 residues. In DNA form, the CDR3 reads TGTGCCAGCAGTTTCATAGTTGGGCGGGTGGGTGAGCAGTTCTTC. Translation gives CASSFIVGRVGEQFF.

The genes are TRBV27 and TRBJ2-5; the D gene is possibly TRBD1 (6 bases). The DNA end is a closer match to TRBJ2-7, so the J assignment may be wrong. This CDR3 is built from 14 residues. Germline lookup yields CDR1 MNHEY and CDR2 SMNVEV (reference sequence). The CDR3 region is CASSYSGQRYEQYF. The CDR3 DNA follows: TGTGCCAGCAGTTACTCCGGACAGCGCTACGAGCAGTACTTC.

The chain links TRBV28 to TRBJ2-3, with D tentatively TRBD1 or TRBD2 (7 bases each). The ends were cut back, 2 bases at V and 2 bases at J, with 23 bases in the middle. The CDR3 has 19 residues. CDR1 is MDHEN, CDR2 SYDVKM, per germline. The CDR3 reads CASSLTTGWRETVTDTQYF. The CDR3 nucleotides are TGTGCCAGCAGTTTAACGACAGGGTGGCGGGAGACTGTCACAGATACGCAGTATTTT. The full variable domain, with the rest looked up from reference TRBV28 and TRBJ2-3, is DVKVTQSSRYLVKRTGEKVFLECVQDMDHENMFWYRQDPGLGLRLIYFSYDVKMKEKGDIPEGYSVSREKKERFSLILESASTNQTSMYLCASSLTTGWRETVTDTQYFGPGTRLTVL.

This clonotype has at least ten counts. This chain connects TRBV14 to TRBJ2-5, with a possible D match to TRBD2 (5 bases). Trimming left V 3 bases short and J 5 bases short, with 16 bases between. This CDR3 spans 15 amino acids. Germline V gene lookup returns CDR1 SGHDN and CDR2 FVKESK. In DNA form, the CDR3 reads TGTGCCAGCAGCCATCGGACTCTTGGGGAGGAGACCCAGTACTTC. Its protein is CASSHRTLGEETQYF.

This clonotype was observed at least ten times. The chain links TRBV9 to TRBJ2-5; TRBD1 is a possible D gene (6 bases). The V end was cut by 2 bases, the J end by 3 bases, with 14 bases between. The CDR3 loop spans 15 amino acids. Looked up from germline, CDR1 is SGDLS and CDR2 is YYNGEE. CDR3 loop: CASSVYFNREETQYF. In nucleotides, the CDR3 is TGTGCCAGCAGCGTCTACTTTAACAGGGAAGAGACCCAGTACTTC.

V usage is TRBV12-3 or TRBV12-4 and J usage is TRBJ1-6; 8 positions match TRBD1. The CDR3 contains 15 residues. Trimming removed 3 bases from V and 7 bases from J; junction bases left unmatched: 5. CDR3 in amino acids: CASSFQGARNSPLHF. CDR3 DNA sequence: TGTGCCAGCAGTTTCCAGGGGGCGCGGAATTCACCCCTCCACTTT.

This clonotype was counted only a few times. This sequence joins TRBV20-1 and TRBJ2-1; TRBD2 is a possible D gene (6 bases). The assigned J gene may be wrong: the sequence end matches TRBJ2-7 better. CDR1 DFQATT and CDR2 SNEGSKA come from the germline V gene (reference sequence). The CDR3 length is 10 residues. In DNA, the CDR3 is TGCAGTCGGGACTTATACGAGCAGTACTTC. It specifies CSRDLYEQYF.

The chain combines TRBV20-1 with TRBJ2-7; 10 bases match TRBD2. Germline CDR1 reads DFQATT; CDR2 reads SNEGSKA (reference sequence). This CDR3 region has 16 residues. The trim removed 2 bases at V and 0 bases at J, leaving 7 bases unmatched. CDR3 nucleotide sequence: TGCAGTGCTAGACACCAACTAGCGGGAAACTCCTACGAGCAGTACTTC. Translation: CSARHQLAGNSYEQYF.

This chain uses TRBV28 with TRBJ2-7; no clear D gene. Germline assignment: CDR1 MDHEN and CDR2 SYDVKM. Trimming shortened V by 5 bases and J by 4 bases, and 9 bases separated the two germline ends. The CDR3 contains 12 residues. The DNA for the CDR3 is TGTGCCAGCAGTCCTATTTCATACGAGCAGTACTTC. Its protein product is CASSPISYEQYF.

This clonotype came up many times. The rearrangement joins TRBV20-1 to TRBJ2-7; TRBD1 matches at 9 bases. The last part of the DNA fits TRBJ2-5 better; the J call may be wrong. Germline V gives CDR1 DFQATT, CDR2 SNEGSKA (reference sequence). CDR3 length equals 17 residues. CDR3 sequence (DNA): TGCAGTGCTACACCAAGTACAGGGGGCTTAGGAAGAGAGACCCAGTACTTC. Protein product: CSATPSTGGLGRETQYF.

The chain employs TRBV2 and TRBJ2-3; maybe TRBD2 (6 bases). Germline V gives CDR1 SNHLY, CDR2 FYNNEI. Trimming cost V 6 bases and J 2 bases, with 12 bases left between them. The CDR3 has 14 residues. This chain's CDR3 is CASRKPGVTDTQYF. CDR3 bases: TGTGCCAGCAGAAAACCGGGGGTCACAGATACGCAGTATTTT.